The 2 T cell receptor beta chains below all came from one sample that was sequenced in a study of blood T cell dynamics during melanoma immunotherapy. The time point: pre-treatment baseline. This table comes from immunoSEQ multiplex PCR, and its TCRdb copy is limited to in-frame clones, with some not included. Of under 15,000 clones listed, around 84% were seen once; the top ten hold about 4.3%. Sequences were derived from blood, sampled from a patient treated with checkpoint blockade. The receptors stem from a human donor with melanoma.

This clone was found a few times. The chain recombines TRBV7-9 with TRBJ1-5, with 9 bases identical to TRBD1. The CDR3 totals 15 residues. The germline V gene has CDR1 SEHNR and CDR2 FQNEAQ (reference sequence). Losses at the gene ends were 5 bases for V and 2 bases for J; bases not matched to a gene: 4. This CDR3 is CASSRTGAGNQPQHF. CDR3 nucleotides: TGTGCCAGCAGCCGGACAGGGGCAGGCAATCAGCCCCAGCATTTT. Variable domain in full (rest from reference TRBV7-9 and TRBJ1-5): DTGVSQNPRHKITKRGQNVTFRCDPISEHNRLYWYRQTLGQGPEFLTYFQNEAQLEKSRLLSDRFSAERPKGSFSTLEIQRTEQGDSAMYLCASSRTGAGNQPQHFGDGTRLSIL.

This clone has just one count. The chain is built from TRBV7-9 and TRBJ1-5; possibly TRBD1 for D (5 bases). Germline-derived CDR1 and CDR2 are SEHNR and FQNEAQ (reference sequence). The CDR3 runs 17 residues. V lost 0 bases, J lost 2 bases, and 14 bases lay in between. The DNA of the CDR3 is TGTGCCAGCAGCTTAGCGCCCCAGGGTGGAGGCAATCAGCCCCAGCATTTT. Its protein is CASSLAPQGGGNQPQHF.